These 20 T cell receptor beta chains were all obtained from the same sample, sequenced in a study of blood T cells in healthy people across ages. The second PCR ran about 6 to 11 cycles with a sample-barcoded 5' primer and J-beta primers. TCRdb fed the 5' RACE reads into MiXCR, producing one record per CDR3 protein. The table has fewer than 1,200,000 distinct CDR3 sequences, less than 25% seen once. A further study also used this sample, focusing on T cells of mothers and their children.

Sequences were obtained from blood. Receptor source: a girl aged 2 to 9 in good health.

The chain uses TRBV6-5 and TRBJ2-5, with a weak D call TRBD1 (6 bases). The J call is uncertain, as TRBJ2-7 better fits the DNA end. The CDR3 is made up of 14 amino acids. Germline CDR1 is MNHEY and CDR2 is SVGAGI. CDR3 coding DNA: TGTGCCAGCAAGCAGGAAACAGGGACCTACGAGCAGTACTTC. As protein: CASKQETGTYEQYF.

The chain combines TRBV29-1 with TRBJ1-2; D may be TRBD1 (5 bases). Per the germline V gene, CDR1 is SQVTM and CDR2 is ANQGSEA. This CDR3 spans 13 amino acids. In DNA form, the CDR3 reads TGCATGGCCCAGGAGGGCACAGGCTATGGCTACACCTTC. This translates into CMAQEGTGYGYTF.

This chain uses TRBV11-2 with TRBJ2-4; D is tentatively TRBD1 or TRBD2 (5 bases each). The length of the CDR3 is 18 residues. Trimming removed 5 bases at V and 1 base at J, with 21 bases between. Germline V gene data show CDR1 as SGHAT and CDR2 as FQNNGV. The CDR3 bases are TGTGCCAGCAGCCAGATCCGGGGCCTAATGGTGGCCAAAAACATTCAGTACTTC. Translated, it gives CASSQIRGLMVAKNIQYF.

This clonotype was observed a handful of times. The rearrangement links TRBV7-3 to TRBJ1-6, with TRBD1 as a possible D gene (5 bases). The CDR3 is 14 residues long. CDR1 SGHTA and CDR2 FQGTGA come from the germline V gene. Trimming pared 5 bases from V and 8 bases from J, leaving 13 bases between. CDR3: CASSQRDGHSPLHF. Here the CDR3 DNA reads TGTGCCAGCAGCCAAAGGGACGGGCATTCACCCCTCCACTTT.

This clonotype was seen a handful of times. The V call is TRBV3-1, the J call TRBJ2-5; D ambiguous. CDR1 and CDR2 from the germline V gene are LGHDT and YNNKEL (reference sequence). V was clipped by 0 bases and J by 5 bases, with 13 bases between them. The CDR3 has 15 amino acids. The CDR3 loop reads CASSQDQAAEETQYF. CDR3 bases: TGTGCCAGCAGCCAAGATCAGGCAGCCGAGGAGACCCAGTACTTC.

The V call is TRBV28, the J call TRBJ1-5; possibly TRBD1 for D (5 bases). The CDR3 sequence is 15 residues long. Germline values: CDR1 MDHEN, CDR2 SYDVKM. V gave up 4 bases and J gave up 4 bases, with 14 bases separating them. CDR3 region: CASSSADSTNQPQHF. The CDR3 nucleotides read TGTGCCAGCAGTTCTGCCGACAGTACTAATCAGCCCCAGCATTTT.

This chain connects TRBV7-8 to TRBJ2-5; 7 bases map to TRBD2. The germline CDR1 and CDR2 sequences are SGHVS and FQNEAQ. The CDR3 is 15 amino acids. J lost 5 bases, V lost 4 bases, and 10 bases had no gene match. The CDR3 nucleotides are TGTGCCAGCAGCTCCGGCTGGGGGGGGTCGGAGACCCAGTACTTC. It codes for CASSSGWGGSETQYF.

Only one count was recorded for this clonotype. An end of the junction does not agree with germline; a read error may underlie this. The rearrangement links TRBV5-7 to TRBJ2-3; 12 bases match TRBD2. TRBV5-7 falls under the ORF class, with uncertain function. The CDR3 loop spans 18 amino acids. CDR3 coding DNA: TGCGCCAGCAGCACCGGACTAGCGGGGAAACGGGGCACAGATACGCAGTATTTT. Translating it yields CASSTGLAGKRGTDTQYF.

A remark on this clonotype: The junction and the germline gene differ at one end; a read error may be behind it. The chain links TRBV5-5 to TRBJ1-1; D ambiguous. CDR1 is SGHKS, CDR2 YYEKEE, per germline (reference sequence). This CDR3 is built from 14 residues. This chain's CDR3 is CASSLAGMYTEAFF. CDR3 coding DNA: TGTGCCAGCAGTTTGGCAGGAATGTACACTGAAGCTTTCTTT.

V and J are TRBV4-1 and TRBJ1-6; 8 bases align to TRBD1. CDR1 and CDR2 from the germline V gene are MGHRA and YSYEKL. The CDR3 has 17 residues. Trimming removed 0 bases from V and 7 bases from J; junction bases left unmatched: 8. The CDR3, as DNA: TGCGCCAGCAGCCAAGAGGCCCCGACAGGGGACAATTCACCCCTCCACTTT. It translates to CASSQEAPTGDNSPLHF.

In its sample, this clonotype was seen a few times. The rearrangement joins TRBV12-3 or TRBV12-4 to TRBJ2-1; D call uncertain. Trimming removed 10 bases at V and 4 bases at J, with 11 bases between. The CDR3 extends over 12 amino acids. The CDR3 nucleotides are TGTGCCACCCGATCCCCGTACAATGAGCAGTTCTTC. The encoded protein is CATRSPYNEQFF.

This clonotype came up once. The rearrangement uses TRBV20-1 and TRBJ1-1, with a possible D match to TRBD1 (5 bases). This CDR3 contains 13 residues. Trimming took 1 base from V and 8 from J, leaving 14 bases between them. The germline V gene has CDR1 DFQATT and CDR2 SNEGSKA (reference sequence). As DNA, the CDR3 is TGCAGTGCTAGAGTCGCGGAACAGGCGGAAGCTTTCTTT. This codes for CSARVAEQAEAFF.

J is TRBJ1-1 and V is TRBV13; no clear D. Trimming shortened V by 2 bases and J by 3 bases, and 13 bases separated the two germline ends. The CDR3 spans 15 residues. Germline lookup yields CDR1 PRHDT and CDR2 FYEKMQ (reference sequence). The CDR3 sequence is CASSLLWGVDTEAFF. In nucleotides, the CDR3 is TGTGCCAGCAGCTTATTATGGGGAGTGGACACTGAAGCTTTCTTT.

The chain carries TRBV25-1 and TRBJ2-3; 11 positions match TRBD2. The CDR3 has 15 amino acids. J lost 2 bases, V lost 5 bases, and 3 bases had no gene match. Germline values: CDR1 MGHDK, CDR2 SYGVNS. Written as DNA, the CDR3 is TGTGCCAGCAGTATAGCGGGAGGGCCCACAGATACGCAGTATTTT. Translated, it gives CASSIAGGPTDTQYF.

The CDR3 DNA reads as TGTGCCAGCAGTTCCCCTCGGCAGGGGGTCTACGAGCAGTACTTC. Translated, it gives CASSSPRQGVYEQYF. The rearrangement links TRBV27 to TRBJ2-7, with 7 bases lining up with TRBD1. The CDR3 extends over 15 amino acids. Trimming removed 4 bases from V and 3 bases from J; junction bases left unmatched: 9. Germline-derived CDR1 and CDR2 are MNHEY and SMNVEV (reference sequence).

Only a few counts were recorded for this clonotype. The chain uses TRBV20-1 and TRBJ2-5; D unresolved. Deletions cut 1 base from V and 1 base from J, with 10 bases between. Germline values: CDR1 DFQATT, CDR2 SNEGSKA (reference sequence). The CDR3 is made up of 14 amino acids. This chain's CDR3 is CSARVEASQETQYF. The CDR3 nucleotides read TGCAGTGCTAGAGTCGAGGCCAGCCAAGAGACCCAGTACTTC.

The V call is TRBV12-3 or TRBV12-4, the J call TRBJ2-1; unclear D gene. Near its end, the DNA agrees better with TRBJ2-7, so the J call may be wrong. This CDR3 is 13 amino acids long. The CDR3 spells CASSLEYGGEQYF. For the CDR3, the DNA is TGTGCCAGCAGTTTAGAATACGGCGGAGAGCAGTACTTC.

J is TRBJ1-2 and V is TRBV28; D unresolved. Germline loops: CDR1 MDHEN, CDR2 SYDVKM. The germline V and J ends were trimmed by 4 bases and 3 bases, with 15 bases remaining between them. This CDR3 is 15 amino acids long. The CDR3 protein is CASSSPRALYYGYTF. CDR3 DNA sequence: TGTGCCAGCAGTTCACCGCGGGCCTTATACTATGGCTACACCTTC.

This clonotype appeared a few times. V is TRBV12-3 or TRBV12-4 and J is TRBJ2-3; 9 nucleotides line up with TRBD2. The CDR3 is 13 residues long. Trimming took 7 bases from V and 8 from J; bases not matched to a gene: 7. The CDR3 spells CASKIAGEATQYF. CDR3 nucleotide sequence: TGTGCCAGCAAGATAGCGGGAGAGGCTACGCAGTATTTT.

The gene calls are TRBV7-2 and TRBJ2-3; perhaps D is TRBD1 or TRBD2 (5 bases each). The CDR3 length is 15 residues. Germline assignment: CDR1 SGHTA and CDR2 FQGNSA. Trimming pared 1 base from V and 2 bases from J, leaving 10 bases between. This CDR3 is CASSLVGTFTDTQYF. CDR3 nucleotides: TGTGCCAGCAGCTTAGTCGGGACCTTCACAGATACGCAGTATTTT.